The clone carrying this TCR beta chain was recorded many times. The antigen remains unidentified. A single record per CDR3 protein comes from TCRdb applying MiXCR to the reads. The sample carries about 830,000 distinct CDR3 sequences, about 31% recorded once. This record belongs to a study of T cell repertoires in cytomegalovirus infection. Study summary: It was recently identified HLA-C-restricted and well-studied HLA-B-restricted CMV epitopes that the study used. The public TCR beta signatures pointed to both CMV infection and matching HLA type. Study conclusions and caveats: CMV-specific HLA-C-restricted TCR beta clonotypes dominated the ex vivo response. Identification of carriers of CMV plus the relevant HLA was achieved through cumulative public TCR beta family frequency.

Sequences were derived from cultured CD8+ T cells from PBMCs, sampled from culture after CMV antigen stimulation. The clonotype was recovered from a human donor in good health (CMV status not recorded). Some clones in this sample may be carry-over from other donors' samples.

CDR3 bases: TGTGCCAGCAGTGAACCGACCGGGACTAGCGGGACGAGCTCCTACAATGAGCAGTTCTTC. Protein: CASSEPTGTSGTSSYNEQFF. This chain uses TRBV6-1 with TRBJ2-1; 13 positions agree with TRBD2. The length of the CDR3 is 20 residues. Germline values: CDR1 MNHNS, CDR2 SASEGT. Trimming at V came to 2 bases and at J to 0 bases, leaving 10 bases not matched to a gene.